The 26 T cell receptor beta chains reported below all come from one sample, sequenced in a study of control samples from healthy donors and cancer patients (dated by TCRdb to 2018 to 2020). The method behind the library was the immunoSEQ multiplex PCR assay. TCRdb took over this immuneACCESS table, retaining in-frame rearrangements with V and J assigned. Such tables are incomplete; in checked studies, under half of the missing clones stem from an unresolved V gene, and the remainder is unexplained. Within this sample are around 94,000 clones, with 86% of them counted one time only. The ten largest account for 1.3% of the sample. Sequencing used blood. These receptors originate from a woman aged 45-59 years in good health.

The rearrangement joins TRBV3-1 (or the pseudogene TRBV3-2) to TRBJ1-1, with D hard to call. The V end was cut by 8 bases, the J end by 3 bases, with 16 bases between. Per the germline V gene, CDR1 is LGHDT and CDR2 is YNNKEL (reference sequence). The CDR3 is made up of 14 amino acids. The CDR3 sequence: CASATVDRDTEAFF. The CDR3 coding sequence is TGTGCCAGCGCCACAGTCGACCGGGACACTGAAGCTTTCTTT.

V is TRBV28 and J is TRBJ2-7; the match to TRBD1 covers 7 bases. Germline V gene lookup returns CDR1 MDHEN and CDR2 SYDVKM. V gave up 4 bases and J gave up 0 bases; unmatched junction bases: 9. The CDR3 consists of 16 residues. The CDR3 loop reads CASSYHQTGFSYEQYF. The DNA of the CDR3 is TGTGCCAGCAGTTACCACCAGACAGGGTTCTCCTACGAGCAGTACTTC.

This clone occurred a few times. The chain recombines TRBV6-4 with TRBJ1-1; the D is unclear. In germline, CDR1 is MRHNA, CDR2 SNTAGT. V gave up 6 bases and J gave up 1 base, with 9 bases separating them. The CDR3 is made up of 13 amino acids. In DNA, the CDR3 is TGTGCCAGCAGCAGATTAACGAACACTGAAGCTTTCTTT. Translated, it gives CASSRLTNTEAFF.

This chain connects TRBV5-5 to TRBJ2-3; no firm D call. Trimming took 0 bases from V and 0 from J, leaving 2 bases between them. CDR1 and CDR2 (germline): SGHKS, YYEKEE (reference sequence). There are 13 residues in the CDR3. CDR3 bases: TGTGCCAGCAGCTTGGCCAGCACAGATACGCAGTATTTT. This encodes CASSLASTDTQYF.

The chain recombines TRBV2 with TRBJ1-2; TRBD1 matches at 7 bases. The CDR3 is 15 amino acids. Trimming took 1 base from V and 7 from J; bases not matched to a gene: 9. CDR1 SNHLY and CDR2 FYNNEI come from the germline V gene. In nucleotides, the CDR3 is TGTGCCAGCAGTGAAGACAGGGGAGTTCTAGGTGGCTACACCTTC. This codes for CASSEDRGVLGGYTF.

This chain links TRBV28 with TRBJ1-2; D may be TRBD1 (5 bases). CDR3 size: 12 residues. Trimming cost V 8 bases and J 7 bases, with 14 bases left between them. Germline V gene sequence: CDR1 MDHEN, CDR2 SYDVKM. The CDR3 is CASGAVIGGYTF. CDR3 in DNA: TGTGCCAGCGGGGCCGTAATCGGTGGCTACACCTTC.

The rearrangement joins TRBV7-2 to TRBJ2-5; tentatively, D is TRBD2 (5 bases). Germline V lookup: CDR1 SGHTA, CDR2 FQGNSA. The CDR3 is 13 residues long. V dropped 0 bases and J dropped 7 bases, with 9 bases sitting between them. CDR3 bases: TGTGCCAGCAGCTTAGCGGAACGGGGGACCCAGTACTTC. Translation gives CASSLAERGTQYF. The full variable domain, its missing parts supplied by reference TRBV7-2 and TRBJ2-5, is GAGVSQSPSNKVTEKGKDVELRCDPISGHTALYWYRQSLGQGLEFLIYFQGNSAPDKSGLPSDRFSAERTGGSVSTLTIQRTQQEDSAVYLCASSLAERGTQYFGPGTRLLVL.

This chain joins TRBV6-2 or TRBV6-3 and TRBJ2-4; 7 nucleotides align to TRBD1. This CDR3 has 16 residues. Germline V gene lookup returns CDR1 MNHEY and CDR2 SVGEGT. V trimming: 5 bases; J trimming: 0 bases; junction bases outside the gene matches: 7. The CDR3 nucleotides are TGTGCCAGCAGTCACGACAGGGCTCCAGCCAAAAACATTCAGTACTTC. As protein: CASSHDRAPAKNIQYF.

V is TRBV12-5 and J is TRBJ1-5, with D tentatively TRBD1 (6 bases). This CDR3 comprises 13 residues. V gave up 6 bases and J gave up 4 bases, with 10 bases separating them. CDR1 LGHNT and CDR2 FRNRAP come from the germline V gene. For the CDR3, the DNA is TGTGCTAGTGGGTACAGGGAGAATCAGCCCCAGCATTTT. Translated, it gives CASGYRENQPQHF.

The chain employs TRBV19 and TRBJ2-3; D may be TRBD2 (6 bases). Per germline, CDR1 LNHDA and CDR2 SQIVND (reference sequence). Trimming took 7 bases from V and 5 from J, leaving 7 bases between them. This CDR3 is built from 11 residues. Here the CDR3 reads CASKGGDTQYF. The CDR3 DNA sequence: TGTGCCAGTAAGGGAGGAGATACGCAGTATTTT.

The J gene is TRBJ1-4, the V gene TRBV2; 7 nucleotides match TRBD1. Germline loops: CDR1 SNHLY, CDR2 FYNNEI. The trim removed 2 bases at V and 8 bases at J, leaving 5 bases unmatched. The CDR3 sequence is 14 residues long. CDR3 nucleotides: TGTGCCAGCAGTGAAAACAGGGGTGGAGAAAAACTGTTTTTT. Translation: CASSENRGGEKLFF.

V usage is TRBV27 and J usage is TRBJ1-2, with TRBD1 matching over 10 bases. CDR1 and CDR2 (germline): MNHEY, SMNVEV (reference sequence). The CDR3 length is 14 residues. V shed 7 bases and J 4 bases; nucleotides not matched to a gene: 6. The CDR3 DNA follows: TGTGCCAGCATGGGACAGGGGTACTCCTATGGCTACACCTTC. Its translation is CASMGQGYSYGYTF.

The genes are TRBV14 and TRBJ1-6; 7 bases align to TRBD1. Germline trimming cut 2 bases from V and 7 bases from J; bases unmatched to any gene: 8. The CDR3 loop spans 16 amino acids. The germline V gene has CDR1 SGHDN and CDR2 FVKESK. The CDR3 sequence: CASSQLPTGTNSPLHF. The CDR3 nucleotides read TGTGCCAGCAGCCAACTACCGACAGGGACAAATTCACCCCTCCACTTT.

The CDR3 loop is CASSGQVLRGNTIYF. CDR3 nucleotide sequence: TGTGCCAGCAGCGGACAGGTGCTAAGGGGAAACACCATATATTTT. This rearrangement joins TRBV2 to TRBJ1-3, with TRBD1 matching 7 bases. With 6 bases clipped from V and 4 bases from J, the junction kept 9 bases outside the gene matches. The V gene's germline CDR1 is SNHLY and CDR2 FYNNEI. The CDR3 loop spans 15 amino acids. The full variable domain, rest sourced from reference TRBV2 and TRBJ1-3, is EPEVTQTPSHQVTQMGQEVILRCVPISNHLYFYWYRQILGQKVEFLVSFYNNEISEKSEIFDDQFSVERPDGSNFTLKIRSTKLEDSAMYFCASSGQVLRGNTIYFGEGSWLTVV.

In DNA form, the CDR3 reads TGTGCCAGCAGCCAGGACTCCCCAGAAGCTTTCTTT. Amino acids: CASSQDSPEAFF. The chain links TRBV14 to TRBJ1-1; D gene ambiguous. The CDR3 consists of 12 residues. Germline CDR1 SGHDN, CDR2 FVKESK. Trimming took off 3 bases at V and 8 bases at J, with 10 bases between the two ends.

This chain uses TRBV6-5 with TRBJ2-2, with D perhaps TRBD2 (6 bases). This CDR3 spans 15 amino acids. The germline V gene encodes CDR1 MNHEY and CDR2 SVGAGI. V was trimmed by 7 bases and J by 0 bases, leaving 12 bases between them. The CDR3 protein is CASMALASNTGELFF. CDR3 nucleotides: TGTGCCAGCATGGCCCTAGCGTCGAACACCGGGGAGCTGTTTTTT.

The chain joins TRBV28 to TRBJ1-5, with 7 bases identical to TRBD1. Looked up from germline, CDR1 is MDHEN and CDR2 is SYDVKM. The CDR3 has 20 residues. Unmatched junction bases numbered 15, after V lost 1 base and J lost 0 bases. CDR3 protein: CASSLFPGREGGYSNQPQHF. CDR3 in DNA: TGTGCCAGCAGTTTATTCCCGGGGCGCGAAGGGGGCTATAGCAATCAGCCCCAGCATTTT.

The CDR3 reads CATSDPGDSEQETQYF. The CDR3 DNA follows: TGTGCCACCAGTGACCCTGGGGACAGTGAACAAGAGACCCAGTACTTC. The gene calls are TRBV24-1 and TRBJ2-5; 7 bases line up with TRBD1. The CDR3 totals 16 residues. The V gene's germline CDR1 is KGHDR and CDR2 SFDVKD. V shed 4 bases and J 2 bases; nucleotides not matched to a gene: 9.

This clone was counted a few times. The gene calls are TRBV11-2 and TRBJ2-3, with no clear D. The CDR3 is 14 amino acids. The V gene's germline CDR1 is SGHAT and CDR2 FQNNGV. Trimming shortened V by 0 bases and J by 0 bases, and 4 bases separated the two germline ends. CDR3 sequence reads: CASSLDWSTDTQYF. CDR3 bases: TGTGCCAGCAGCTTAGATTGGAGCACAGATACGCAGTATTTT.

The genes are TRBV28 and TRBJ2-3; the D gene is possibly TRBD2 (6 bases). Germline CDR1 is MDHEN and CDR2 is SYDVKM. Trimming pared 6 bases from V and 3 bases from J, leaving 10 bases between. This CDR3 is built from 13 residues. In nucleotides, the CDR3 is TGTGCCAGCAGCGGGGAGGAAACAGATACGCAGTATTTT. It is translated as CASSGEETDTQYF.

The V call is TRBV28, the J call TRBJ1-2, with 10 bases matching TRBD1. The CDR3 has 13 residues. From germline, CDR1 is MDHEN and CDR2 SYDVKM. J lost 2 bases, V lost 10 bases, and 4 bases had no gene match. CDR3 residues: CATDRGLNYGYTF. CDR3 in DNA: TGTGCCACCGACAGGGGGCTCAACTATGGCTACACCTTC.

The V and J genes are TRBV11-2 and TRBJ2-3; 8 positions agree with TRBD1. This CDR3 has 16 residues. Germline V gives CDR1 SGHAT, CDR2 FQNNGV. J was trimmed by 5 bases and V by 7 bases; bases with no gene match: 14. The CDR3 sequence: CASTLGVRGPQDTQYF. CDR3 DNA: TGTGCCAGCACCCTAGGGGTCAGGGGGCCTCAAGATACGCAGTATTTT.

The chain combines TRBV3-1 (or the pseudogene TRBV3-2) with TRBJ1-2, with 9 bases identical to TRBD1. Germline V gives CDR1 LGHDT, CDR2 YNNKEL (reference sequence). V lost 5 bases to trimming and J lost 4 bases; unmatched junction nucleotides: 11. This CDR3 has 16 residues. The CDR3 loop is CASSARDRVIGYGYTF. CDR3 DNA: TGTGCCAGCAGCGCCCGGGACAGGGTCATAGGCTATGGCTACACCTTC.

The chain recombines TRBV11-3 with TRBJ2-7; weak D call: TRBD2 (7 bases). The germline gives CDR1 SGHNT, CDR2 YENEEA. V lost 0 bases to trimming and J lost 9 bases, with 15 bases between them. CDR3 length equals 14 residues. CDR3 loop: CASSLEGRGGGQYF. As DNA, the CDR3 is TGTGCCAGCAGCTTAGAGGGCAGGGGCGGGGGGCAGTACTTC. Looking up the rest from reference TRBV11-3 and TRBJ2-7 gives the full variable domain: EAGVVQSPRYKIIEKKQPVAFWCNPISGHNTLYWYLQNLGQGPELLIRYENEEAVDDSQLPKDRFSAERLKGVDSTLKIQPAELGDSAVYLCASSLEGRGGGQYFGPGTRLTVT.

A few counts support this clone. The chain carries TRBV3-1 (or the pseudogene TRBV3-2) and TRBJ2-3; 8 bases agree with TRBD2. V shed 8 bases and J 0 bases; nucleotides not matched to a gene: 4. CDR1 is LGHDT and CDR2 is YNNKEL in the germline V gene (reference sequence). The CDR3 contains 14 residues. The DNA of the CDR3 is TGTGCCAGCCGGGGGGGGCTCAGCACAGATACGCAGTATTTT. This translates into CASRGGLSTDTQYF.

This clone has just one count. The V and J genes are TRBV5-4 and TRBJ2-1; no reliable D call. Germline V CDR1 and CDR2: SGHNT, YYREEE (reference sequence). CDR3 length: 14 residues. V lost 1 base to trimming and J lost 2 bases, with 7 bases between them. Here the CDR3 reads CASSLRAAYNEQFF. CDR3 DNA: TGTGCCAGCAGCTTGAGGGCAGCCTACAATGAGCAGTTCTTC.